Below are 23 T cell receptor beta chains sequenced from a single sample in a study of shared clonotypes between healthy human individuals. Sequencing used immunoSEQ multiplex PCR; TCRdb keeps in-frame clones, though not all of them. This table holds 400,000 to 500,000 clones, over 60% found once. Material for sequencing was PBMCs. These receptors came from a woman aged 35 to 49 in good health. Some clones in this sample may be carry-over from other donors' samples.

V usage is TRBV28 and J usage is TRBJ2-7; either TRBD1 or TRBD2 may supply D (5 bases each). Germline V gene lookup returns CDR1 MDHEN and CDR2 SYDVKM. With 8 bases removed from V and 7 bases from J, the gap between germline ends came to 18 bases. The CDR3 is made up of 13 amino acids. This CDR3 is CASARLGTLEQYF. CDR3 DNA sequence: TGTGCCAGCGCCCGGCTAGGGACCTTGGAGCAGTACTTC. Looking up the rest from reference TRBV28 and TRBJ2-7 gives the full variable domain: DVKVTQSSRYLVKRTGEKVFLECVQDMDHENMFWYRQDPGLGLRLIYFSYDVKMKEKGDIPEGYSVSREKKERFSLILESASTNQTSMYLCASARLGTLEQYFGPGTRLTVT.

V is TRBV7-3 and J is TRBJ2-7; 8 nucleotides align to TRBD1. Losses at the gene ends were 0 bases for V and 7 bases for J; bases not matched to a gene: 14. This CDR3 contains 17 residues. Germline CDR1 is SGHTA and CDR2 is FQGTGA. CDR3 in amino acids: CASSLTGGQAGPLEQYF. DNA for the CDR3: TGTGCCAGCAGCTTAACAGGGGGACAGGCGGGGCCCTTGGAGCAGTACTTC.

This clone has just a few counts. This chain joins TRBV7-9 and TRBJ1-5, with unresolved D. Germline CDR1 is SEHNR and CDR2 is FQNEAQ (reference sequence). V lost 3 bases to trimming and J lost 6 bases, with 12 bases between them. CDR3 length: 14 amino acids. The CDR3 sequence is CASSFAGSGQPQHF. CDR3 coding DNA: TGTGCCAGCAGCTTCGCCGGGTCCGGTCAGCCCCAGCATTTT. The variable domain in full, completed from reference TRBV7-9 and TRBJ1-5, reads DTGVSQNPRHKITKRGQNVTFRCDPISEHNRLYWYRQTLGQGPEFLTYFQNEAQLEKSRLLSDRFSAERPKGSFSTLEIQRTEQGDSAMYLCASSFAGSGQPQHFGDGTRLSIL.

The chain links TRBV28 to TRBJ1-1, with 9 nucleotides matching TRBD1. The CDR3 extends over 17 amino acids. Germline V lookup: CDR1 MDHEN, CDR2 SYDVKM. V dropped 8 bases and J dropped 5; count of bases not matched to a gene: 18. The CDR3 sequence is CASYNPGQGILSTEAFF. CDR3 DNA: TGTGCCAGCTATAATCCGGGACAGGGCATTCTCTCAACTGAAGCTTTCTTT.

Turning to this clone: A much more abundant neighbour one base away suggests this may be a read error. This CDR3 is also generated by other DNA sequences in the sample. V gene TRBV5-1 combines with J gene TRBJ2-5; D remains unclear. V lost 0 bases and J lost 2, with 5 bases in between. This CDR3 is 13 amino acids long. Germline CDR1 and CDR2: SGHRS and YFSETQ. CDR3 protein: CASSLEVQETQYF. The DNA for the CDR3 is TGCGCCAGCAGCTTGGAGGTGCAAGAGACCCAGTACTTC.

This clone was picked up many times. Other DNA sequences from this sample encode an identical CDR3 as well. This chain connects TRBV10-2 to TRBJ2-7; TRBD1 might be the D (5 bases). The CDR3 extends over 12 amino acids. Germline V lookup: CDR1 WSHSY, CDR2 SAAADI. V was clipped by 6 bases and J by 0 bases, with 6 bases between them. The CDR3 reads CASRDNSYEQYF. In DNA, the CDR3 is TGCGCCAGCAGGGACAACTCCTACGAGCAGTACTTC.

This clone was seen once. CDR3 protein: CASSLYGGPGNTIYF. CDR3 in DNA: TGTGCCAGCAGTTTATATGGGGGGCCTGGAAACACCATATATTTT. The chain couples TRBV27 to TRBJ1-3; TRBD1 might be the D (6 bases). CDR1 is MNHEY, CDR2 SMNVEV, per germline (reference sequence). The CDR3 covers 15 residues. V shed 1 base and J shed 2 bases, with 9 bases lying between them.

V usage is TRBV18 and J usage is TRBJ1-5, with D possibly matching TRBD1 (6 bases). The CDR3 contains 15 residues. Germline lookup yields CDR1 KGHSH and CDR2 LQKENI. Trimming cost V 1 base and J 3 bases, with 10 bases left between them. The CDR3 reads CASSPLRGNNQPQHF. The CDR3, as DNA: TGTGCCAGCTCACCACTCAGGGGAAACAATCAGCCCCAGCATTTT.

This clone has ten or more counts. This chain connects TRBV27 to TRBJ2-1; 9 bases align to TRBD2. Germline assignment: CDR1 MNHEY and CDR2 SMNVEV (reference sequence). The junction had 14 bases not matched to a gene; V was cut back by 5 bases and J by 3 bases. This CDR3 comprises 18 residues. This CDR3 is CASSPLGTSRPYYNEQFF. CDR3 sequence (DNA): TGTGCCAGCAGTCCTCTCGGGACTAGCCGACCTTACTACAATGAGCAGTTCTTC.

This chain uses TRBV15 with TRBJ2-7; the match to TRBD1 covers 8 bases. The CDR3 runs to 17 residues. Germline assignment: CDR1 LNHNV and CDR2 YYDKDF (reference sequence). After removal of 1 base from V and 1 base from J, the junction contained 9 bases not matched to a gene. CDR3 DNA: TGTGCCACCAGCAGAGGGGGCGACAGGGGCCCTTCCTACGAGCAGTACTTC. Translated: CATSRGGDRGPSYEQYF.

The chain combines TRBV25-1 with TRBJ1-4, with a weak D call TRBD1 (5 bases). CDR1 is MGHDK, CDR2 SYGVNS, per germline. V was pared by 0 bases and J by 8 bases, with 13 bases between. The CDR3 has 15 residues. The CDR3 sequence: CASSEYGGSREKLFF. CDR3 DNA: TGTGCCAGCAGTGAATATGGGGGTTCTAGGGAAAAACTGTTTTTT.

This clone was picked up a small number of times. This sequence joins TRBV7-9 and TRBJ2-1, with TRBD2 matching over 9 bases. This CDR3 has 17 residues. Per germline, CDR1 SEHNR and CDR2 FQNEAQ (reference sequence). V was pared by 2 bases and J by 4 bases, with 9 bases of the junction left unmatched. CDR3 protein: CASSLRGGGGEYNEQFF. DNA for the CDR3: TGTGCCAGCAGCTTAAGGGGCGGCGGGGGGGAGTACAATGAGCAGTTCTTC.

This chain uses TRBV29-1 with TRBJ2-1; 8 nucleotides line up with TRBD2. The V segment lost 4 bases and the J segment 7 bases; nucleotides outside the gene matches: 9. The CDR3 spans 14 residues. CDR1 and CDR2 from the germline V gene are SQVTM and ANQGSEA. CDR3 coding DNA: TGCAGCGTTGGCCAAGCGGGAGTGTTGAATGAGCAGTTCTTC. Protein product: CSVGQAGVLNEQFF.

V and J are TRBV29-1 and TRBJ2-7, with 9 bases aligning to TRBD2. Germline CDR1 SQVTM, CDR2 ANQGSEA. J was trimmed by 3 bases and V by 1 base; bases with no gene match: 7. CDR3 length equals 15 residues. CDR3 sequence: CSVEVGSGSLYEQYF. In DNA, the CDR3 is TGCAGCGTTGAAGTAGGTAGCGGGAGTCTCTACGAGCAGTACTTC.

The chain links TRBV2 to TRBJ1-1, with D unresolved. The germline gives CDR1 SNHLY, CDR2 FYNNEI. V was clipped by 5 bases and J by 1 base, with 8 bases between them. The CDR3 runs to 13 residues. The CDR3 loop reads CASSFSPNTEAFF. The CDR3 nucleotides read TGTGCCAGCAGTTTTTCCCCGAACACTGAAGCTTTCTTT.

This rearrangement joins TRBV7-6 to TRBJ2-7; 8 bases align to TRBD1. The CDR3 extends over 16 amino acids. The V and J ends lost 4 bases and 2 bases, in that order; junction bases with no gene match: 10. From germline, CDR1 is SGHVS and CDR2 FNYEAQ. CDR3 protein: CASSYTGTGGAYEQYF. CDR3 bases: TGTGCCAGCAGCTACACCGGGACAGGTGGTGCCTACGAGCAGTACTTC.

This clone was recorded a few times. V is TRBV6-5 and J is TRBJ2-7, with a weak D call TRBD2 (6 bases). Germline V gene data show CDR1 as MNHEY and CDR2 as SVGAGI. This CDR3 spans 14 amino acids. V lost 3 bases, J lost 3 bases, and 12 bases lay in between. In nucleotides, the CDR3 is TGTGCCAGCAGTTATGGCGGGATGCACTACGAGCAGTACTTC. The encoded protein is CASSYGGMHYEQYF.

This clone has just a few counts. This rearrangement joins TRBV18 to TRBJ1-3; the D is unclear. The germline gives CDR1 KGHSH, CDR2 LQKENI. The CDR3 length is 15 residues. V dropped 6 bases and J dropped 1 base, with 13 bases sitting between them. The CDR3, as DNA: TGTGCCAGCTCTCGCGACCCTGGATCTGGAAACACCATATATTTT. It is translated as CASSRDPGSGNTIYF.

The J gene is TRBJ2-3, the V gene TRBV7-3, with D tentatively TRBD2 (7 bases). V gave up 4 bases and J gave up 5 bases, with 16 bases separating them. CDR1 and CDR2 from the germline V gene are SGHTA and FQGTGA. The CDR3 runs to 15 residues. CDR3 protein: CASSSPRGGGDTQYF. In DNA, the CDR3 is TGTGCCAGCAGCTCCCCCCGAGGGGGGGGAGATACGCAGTATTTT.

A note on this clone: This sequence may be a read error, since a much larger clone differs from it by one base. The chain employs TRBV30 and TRBJ1-5, with D perhaps matching TRBD1 (6 bases). The CDR3 is 15 amino acids. Per the germline V gene, CDR1 is GTSNPN and CDR2 is SVGIG (reference sequence). This CDR3 reads CAWSVGGAPGQSQHF. CDR3 sequence (DNA): TGTGCCTGGAGTGTAGGGGGGGCCCCGGGTCAGTCCCAGCATTTT. Looking up the rest from reference TRBV30 and TRBJ1-5 gives the full variable domain: SQTIHQWPATLVQPVGSPLSLECTVEGTSNPNLYWYRQAAGRGLQLLFYSVGIGQISSEVPQNLSASRPQDRQFILSSKKLLLSDSGFYLCAWSVGGAPGQSQHFGDGTRLSIL.

On this clone itself: A clone one base away is much larger, so this may be a read error. Different DNA sequences within this sample yield the same CDR3. The chain uses TRBV18 and TRBJ1-5, with 7 positions matching TRBD1. Germline V CDR1 and CDR2: KGHSH, LQKENI. There are 16 residues in the CDR3. In DNA form, the CDR3 reads TGTGCCAGTTCACCATTAGGGGGCTTCGGCAATCAGCCCCAGCATTTT. Amino acids: CASSPLGGFGNQPQHF.

This chain uses TRBV29-1 with TRBJ2-5; 8 positions agree with TRBD2. The J call may not be correct, given that the DNA end is closer to TRBJ2-7. CDR3 length: 14 amino acids. The V gene's germline CDR1 is SQVTM and CDR2 ANQGSEA. CDR3 protein: CSYSAGLGDYEQYF. The CDR3 DNA reads as TGCAGCTACTCGGCGGGACTAGGGGACTACGAGCAGTACTTC.

To note about this clone: This CDR3 is also generated by other DNA sequences in the sample. The chain employs TRBV19 and TRBJ2-7; no reliable D call. CDR1 and CDR2 from the germline V gene are LNHDA and SQIVND (reference sequence). Trimming removed 9 bases at V and 4 bases at J, with 10 bases between. The CDR3 is made up of 11 amino acids. For the CDR3, the DNA is TGTGCCAGCGACGCAGGATACGAGCAGTACTTC. This translates into CASDAGYEQYF.